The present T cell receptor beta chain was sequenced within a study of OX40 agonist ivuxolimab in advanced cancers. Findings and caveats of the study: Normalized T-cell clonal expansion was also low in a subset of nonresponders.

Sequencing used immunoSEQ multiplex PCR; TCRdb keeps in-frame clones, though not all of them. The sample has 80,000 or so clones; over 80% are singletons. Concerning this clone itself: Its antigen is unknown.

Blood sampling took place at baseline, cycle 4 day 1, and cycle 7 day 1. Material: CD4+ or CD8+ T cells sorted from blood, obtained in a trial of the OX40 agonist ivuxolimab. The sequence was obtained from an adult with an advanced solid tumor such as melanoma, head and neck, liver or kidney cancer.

CDR3 in amino acids: CASSQERSQSLTDTQYF. CDR3 nucleotides: TGCGCCAGCAGCCAAGAACGCTCGCAGTCTCTCACAGATACGCAGTATTTT. The rearrangement joins TRBV4-1 to TRBJ2-3; D call uncertain. Trimming stripped 0 bases from V and 2 bases from J, with 15 bases between. Germline V lookup: CDR1 MGHRA, CDR2 YSYEKL. The CDR3 is 17 amino acids.